This T cell receptor beta chain is drawn from a study of technical replicates of blood from several donors. The CDR3 totals 17 residues. The V end was cut by 9 bases, the J end by 0 bases, with 21 bases between. Looked up from germline, CDR1 is LNHDA and CDR2 is SQIVND (reference sequence). Repertoires were generated with immunoSEQ multiplex PCR, while TCRdb's copy carries only in-frame clones and drops some. The table lists some 80,000 clones, 95% to 97% of them singletons. The clonotype was recovered from a human donor in good health. This sequence joins TRBV19 and TRBJ2-1, with D tentatively TRBD2 (6 bases). The specimen was T cells isolated from PBMCs. As DNA, the CDR3 is TGTGCCAGCCTTGGAAATAGCGGAGATAACTCCTACAATGAGCAGTTCTTC. Its translation is CASLGNSGDNSYNEQFF. The full variable domain, with the rest looked up from reference TRBV19 and TRBJ2-1, is DGGITQSPKYLFRKEGQNVTLSCEQNLNHDAMYWYRQDPGQGLRLIYYSQIVNDFQKGDIAEGYSVSREKKESFPLTVTSAQKNPTAFYLCASLGNSGDNSYNEQFFGPGTRLTVL.